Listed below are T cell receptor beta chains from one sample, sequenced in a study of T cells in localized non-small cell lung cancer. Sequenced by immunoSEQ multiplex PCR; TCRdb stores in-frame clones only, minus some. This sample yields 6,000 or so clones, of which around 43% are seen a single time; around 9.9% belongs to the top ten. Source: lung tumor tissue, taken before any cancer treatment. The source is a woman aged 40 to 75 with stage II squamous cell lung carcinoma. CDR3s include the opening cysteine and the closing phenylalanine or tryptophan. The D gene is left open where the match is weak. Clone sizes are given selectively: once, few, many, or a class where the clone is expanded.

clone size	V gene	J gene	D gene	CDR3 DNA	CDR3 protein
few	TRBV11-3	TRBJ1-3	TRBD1	TGTGCCAGCAGCCAAAGGTCCGCAGGGGGAAGCTCTGGAAACACCATATATTTT	CASSQRSAGGSSGNTIYF
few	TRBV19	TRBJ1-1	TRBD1	TGTGCCAGTGGTCTCGGGACAGACCCCATGAACACTGAAGCTTTCTTT	CASGLGTDPMNTEAFF
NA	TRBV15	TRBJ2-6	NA	TGTGCCACCAGCAGAGATGGGCCCAGCTCTGGGGCCAACGTCCTGACTTTC	CATSRDGPSSGANVLTF
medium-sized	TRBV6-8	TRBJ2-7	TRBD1	TGTGCCAGCAGTGCCCTATTCCGAGGGACAGGGGGCTACGAGCAGTACTTC	CASSALFRGTGGYEQYF
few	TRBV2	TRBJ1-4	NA	TGTGCCAGCAGGGGGACTTCTCAAGGGGAAAAACTGTTTTTT	CASRGTSQGEKLFF
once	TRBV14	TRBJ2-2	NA	TGTGCCAGCAGCCAAGCACAAACGAACACCGGGGAGCTGTTTTTT	CASSQAQTNTGELFF
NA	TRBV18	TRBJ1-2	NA	TGTGCCAGCTCTTCCCTCCCGGGCGATGGCTACACCTTC	CASSSLPGDGYTF
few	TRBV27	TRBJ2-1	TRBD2	TGTGCCAGCAGTATGGGCGGGGGGCTCGGTGATGAGCAGTTCTTC	CASSMGGGLGDEQFF
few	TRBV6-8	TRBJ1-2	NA	TGTGCCAGCAAACCGGGACCGACGAACTATGGCTACACCTTC	CASKPGPTNYGYTF
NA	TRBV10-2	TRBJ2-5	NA	TGCGCCAGCAGTGAGCGCGAGGGCGGGACCCAGTACTTC	CASSEREGGTQYF
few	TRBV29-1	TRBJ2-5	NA	TGCAGCGTTGACCGGGGGTCGGGAGAGACCCAGTACTTC	CSVDRGSGETQYF
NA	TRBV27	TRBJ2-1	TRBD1	TGTGCCACCAGTGTGAGTCGCGGGCCAGGGGGCAGACATGAGCAGTTCTTC	CATSVSRGPGGRHEQFF
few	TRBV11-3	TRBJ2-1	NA	TGTGCCAGCAGCTTAGAAGGAGCGGCCTCCTACAATGAGCAGTTCTTC	CASSLEGAASYNEQFF
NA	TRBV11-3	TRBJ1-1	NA	TGTGCCAGCAGCCAAGTCCAGGGAATGAACACTGAAGCTTTCTTT	CASSQVQGMNTEAFF
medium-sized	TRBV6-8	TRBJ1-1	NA	TGTGCCAGCAGGGAAAGAGCCACTGAAGCTTTCTTT	CASRERATEAFF
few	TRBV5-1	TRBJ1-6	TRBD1	TGCGCCAGCAGCACGGGACAGAATCATTCACCCCTCCACTTT	CASSTGQNHSPLHF
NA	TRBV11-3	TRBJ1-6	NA	TGTGCCAGCAGCAGTTGGGCGGCGTATAATTCACCCCTCCACTTT	CASSSWAAYNSPLHF
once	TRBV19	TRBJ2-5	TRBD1	TGTGCCAGTAGTATAGAGGGGACAGGGATGCAGACCCAGTACTTC	CASSIEGTGMQTQYF
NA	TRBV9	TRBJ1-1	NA	TGTGCCAGCAGTTATCAGAAAACTGAAGCTTTCTTT	CASSYQKTEAFF
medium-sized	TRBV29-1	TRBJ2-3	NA	TGCAGCGTTGAACCATGGGGGCAGGGAGTGGATACGCAGTATTTT	CSVEPWGQGVDTQYF
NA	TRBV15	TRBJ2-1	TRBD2	TGTGCCACCAGCAGAGAGCTAGCGGGGGCCTCCAATGAGCAGTTCTTC	CATSRELAGASNEQFF
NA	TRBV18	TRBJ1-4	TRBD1	TGTGCCAGCTCGCGACAGGGGGAAAAACTGTTTTTT	CASSRQGEKLFF
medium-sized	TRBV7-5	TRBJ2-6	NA	TGTGCCAGCAGCGCGGTAGGTGGGGCCAACGTCCTGACTTTC	CASSAVGGANVLTF
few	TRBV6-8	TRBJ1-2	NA	TGTGCCAGCAGGAACCCCGGGTATGGCTACACCTTC	CASRNPGYGYTF
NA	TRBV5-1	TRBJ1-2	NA	TGCGCCAGCAGCTCGGGGGGCGCAGAGAGCTATGGCTACACCTTC	CASSSGGAESYGYTF
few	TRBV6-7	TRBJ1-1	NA	TGTGCCAGCAGTGAAGTGGGACGGACTGAAGCTTTCTTT	CASSEVGRTEAFF
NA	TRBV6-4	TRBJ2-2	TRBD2	TGTGCCGGACGGGGACTAGCGACTGGCACCGGGGAGCTGTTTTTT	CAGRGLATGTGELFF
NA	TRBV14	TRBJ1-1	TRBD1	TGTGCCAGCAGCCCCCTAACCGGGACAGTCTCAACGACTGAAGCTTTCTTT	CASSPLTGTVSTTEAFF
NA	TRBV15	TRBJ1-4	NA	TGTGCCACCGGCAGCGGGGCAGCTAATGAAAAACTGTTTTTT	CATGSGAANEKLFF
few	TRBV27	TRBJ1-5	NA	TGTGCCAGCAGTCCGACGGTTTATAGCAATCAGCCCCAGCATTTT	CASSPTVYSNQPQHF
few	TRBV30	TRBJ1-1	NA	TGTGCCTGGAACACCCCCGGACAGCCCAGGAACACTGAAGCTTTCTTT	CAWNTPGQPRNTEAFF
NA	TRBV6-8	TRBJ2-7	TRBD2	TGTGCCAGCAGTGTGGGGGGGATCTACGAGCAGTACTTC	CASSVGGIYEQYF
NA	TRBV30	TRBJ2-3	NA	TGTGCCTGGAGTGTACTCACAGATACGCAGTATTTT	CAWSVLTDTQYF
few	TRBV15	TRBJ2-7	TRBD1	TGTGCCACCAGGATGGGGACAGGGGGCTCCTACGAGCAGTACTTC	CATRMGTGGSYEQYF
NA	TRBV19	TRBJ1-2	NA	TGTGCCAGTAGTATCCAGGTTTTTCGCTATGGCTACACCTTC	CASSIQVFRYGYTF
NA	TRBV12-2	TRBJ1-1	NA	TGTGCCACAAACTTCCCGGACAGGGGTGGCACTGAAGCTTTCTTT	CATNFPDRGGTEAFF
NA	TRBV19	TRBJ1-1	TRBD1	TGTGCCAGTGAGGGACAGGGTATCTCTGAAGCTTTCTTT	CASEGQGISEAFF
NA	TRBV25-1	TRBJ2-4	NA	TGTGCCAGCAGTCCCAACAAGGGGAGTGGTGTCATTCAGTACTTC	CASSPNKGSGVIQYF
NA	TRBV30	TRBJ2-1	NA	TGTGCCTGGAGTGTGGTAGCTAGGTTCTACAATGAGCAGTTCTTC	CAWSVVARFYNEQFF
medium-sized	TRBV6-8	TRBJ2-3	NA	TGTGCCAGCAGCTGGACAAGGGGCGGCACAGATACGCAGTATTTT	CASSWTRGGTDTQYF
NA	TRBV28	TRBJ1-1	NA	TGTGCCAGCAGTTTAGGCGTCCGGAACACTGAAGCTTTCTTT	CASSLGVRNTEAFF
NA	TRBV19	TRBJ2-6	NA	TGTGCCAGTAGGAGAAGGGAGAGCTCGAGGGCCAACGTCCTGACTTTC	CASRRRESSRANVLTF
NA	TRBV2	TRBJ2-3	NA	TGTGCCAGCCTAAGGGGAGGAGTTGTTTTTAGCACAGATACGCAGTATTTT	CASLRGGVVFSTDTQYF
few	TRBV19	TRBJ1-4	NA	TGTGCCAGTAAAGGTGCAGCCAGAGCGGATGAAAAACTGTTTTTT	CASKGAARADEKLFF
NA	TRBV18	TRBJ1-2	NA	TGTGCCAGCTCACCAAGCATCAGGCATGGCTACACCTTC	CASSPSIRHGYTF
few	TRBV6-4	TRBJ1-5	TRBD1	TGTGCCAGCATGGGGACAGGGTTGGGGTCCAATCAGCCCCAGCATTTT	CASMGTGLGSNQPQHF
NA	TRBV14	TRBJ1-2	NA	TGTGCCAGCAGCCAAGGGGGGGGTAAGAACTATGGCTACACCTTC	CASSQGGGKNYGYTF
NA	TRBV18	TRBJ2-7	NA	TGTGCCAGCTCACCGTCTCTAGCGAGGTACGAGCAGTACTTC	CASSPSLARYEQYF
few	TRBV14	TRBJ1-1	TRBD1	TGTGCCAGCAGCGAACAGGGGGCCACTGAAGCTTTCTTT	CASSEQGATEAFF
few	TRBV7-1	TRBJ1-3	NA	TGTGCCAGCAGCTTAGAGGGGTATGGAAACACCATATATTTT	CASSLEGYGNTIYF
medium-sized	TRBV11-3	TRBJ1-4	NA	TGTGCCAGCAGCTTGGGACGCGGGAGCTCTGTGGAGAAACTGTTTTTT	CASSLGRGSSVEKLFF
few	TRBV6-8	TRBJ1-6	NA	TGTGCCAGCAGTTACCTTACGGCGGCGGGCCTCCACTTT	CASSYLTAAGLHF